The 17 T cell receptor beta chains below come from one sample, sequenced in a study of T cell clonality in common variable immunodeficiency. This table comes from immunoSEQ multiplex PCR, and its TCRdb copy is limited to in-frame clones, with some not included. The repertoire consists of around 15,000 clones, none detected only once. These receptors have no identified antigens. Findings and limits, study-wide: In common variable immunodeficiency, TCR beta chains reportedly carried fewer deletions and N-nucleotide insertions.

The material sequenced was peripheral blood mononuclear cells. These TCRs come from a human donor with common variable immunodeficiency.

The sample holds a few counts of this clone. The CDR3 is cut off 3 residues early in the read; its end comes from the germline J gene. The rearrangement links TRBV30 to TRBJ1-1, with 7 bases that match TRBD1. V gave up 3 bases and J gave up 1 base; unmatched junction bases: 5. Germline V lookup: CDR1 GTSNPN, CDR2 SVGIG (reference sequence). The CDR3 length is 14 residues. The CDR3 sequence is CAWSQQGPNTEAFF. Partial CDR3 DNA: TGTGCCTGGAGCCAACAGGGGCCGAACACTGAA. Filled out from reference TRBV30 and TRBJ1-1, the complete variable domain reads SQTIHQWPATLVQPVGSPLSLECTVEGTSNPNLYWYRQAAGRGLQLLFYSVGIGQISSEVPQNLSASRPQDRQFILSSKKLLLSDSGFYLCAWSQQGPNTEAFFGQGTRLTVV.

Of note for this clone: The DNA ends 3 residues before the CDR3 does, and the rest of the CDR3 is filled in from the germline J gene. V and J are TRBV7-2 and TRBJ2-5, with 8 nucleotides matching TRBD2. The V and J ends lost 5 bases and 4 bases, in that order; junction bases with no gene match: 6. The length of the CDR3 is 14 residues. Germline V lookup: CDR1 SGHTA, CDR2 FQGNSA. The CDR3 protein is CASSPPAGGETQYF. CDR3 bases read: TGTGCCAGCAGCCCACCTGCGGGGGGAGAGACC.

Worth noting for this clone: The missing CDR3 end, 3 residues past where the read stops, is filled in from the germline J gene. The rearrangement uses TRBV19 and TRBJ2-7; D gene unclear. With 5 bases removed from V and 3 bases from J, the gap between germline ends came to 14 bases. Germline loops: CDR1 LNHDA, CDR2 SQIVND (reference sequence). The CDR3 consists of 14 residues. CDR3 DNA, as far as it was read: TGTGCCAGTAGTTTATACTCATCAAGCTACGAG. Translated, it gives CASSLYSSSYE. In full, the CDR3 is CASSLYSSSYEQYF.

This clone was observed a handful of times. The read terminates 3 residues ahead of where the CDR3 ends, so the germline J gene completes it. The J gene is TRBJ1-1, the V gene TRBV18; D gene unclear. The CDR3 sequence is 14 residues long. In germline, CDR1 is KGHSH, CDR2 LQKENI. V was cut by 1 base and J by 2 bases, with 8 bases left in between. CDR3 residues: CASSPHQTNTEAFF. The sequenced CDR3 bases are TGTGCCAGCTCACCACACCAGACTAACACTGAA.

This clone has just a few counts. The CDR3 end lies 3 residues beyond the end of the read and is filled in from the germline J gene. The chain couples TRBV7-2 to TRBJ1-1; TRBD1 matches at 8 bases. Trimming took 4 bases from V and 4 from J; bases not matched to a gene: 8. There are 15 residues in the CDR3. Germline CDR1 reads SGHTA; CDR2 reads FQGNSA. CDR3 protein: CASSYGTGLITEAFF. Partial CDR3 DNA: TGTGCCAGCAGCTATGGGACAGGCCTTATCACTGAA.

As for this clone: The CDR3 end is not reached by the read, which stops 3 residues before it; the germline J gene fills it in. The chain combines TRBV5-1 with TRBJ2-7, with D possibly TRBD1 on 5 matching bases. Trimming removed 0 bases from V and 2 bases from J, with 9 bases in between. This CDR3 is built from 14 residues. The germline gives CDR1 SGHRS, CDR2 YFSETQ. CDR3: CASSLGQRTYEQYF. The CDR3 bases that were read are TGCGCCAGCAGCTTGGGACAGAGGACCTACGAG.

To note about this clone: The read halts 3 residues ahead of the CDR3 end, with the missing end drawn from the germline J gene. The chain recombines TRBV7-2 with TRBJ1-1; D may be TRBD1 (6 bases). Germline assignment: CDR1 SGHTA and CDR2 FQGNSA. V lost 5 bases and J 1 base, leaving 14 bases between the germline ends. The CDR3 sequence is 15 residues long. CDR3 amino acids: CASSTAGRGNTEAFF. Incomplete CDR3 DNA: TGTGCCAGCAGCACGGCGGGCAGGGGGAACACTGAA.

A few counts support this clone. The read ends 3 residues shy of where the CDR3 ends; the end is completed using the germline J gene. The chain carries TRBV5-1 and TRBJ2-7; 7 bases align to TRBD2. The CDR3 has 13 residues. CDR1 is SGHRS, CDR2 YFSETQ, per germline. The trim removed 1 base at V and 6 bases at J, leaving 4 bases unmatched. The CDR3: CASSLSVAGEQYF. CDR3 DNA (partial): TGCGCCAGCAGCTTGTCCGTAGCGGGCGAG. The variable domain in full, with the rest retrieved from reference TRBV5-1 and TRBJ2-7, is KAGVTQTPRYLIKTRGQQVTLSCSPISGHRSVSWYQQTPGQGLQFLFEYFSETQRNKGNFPGRFSGRQFSNSRSEMNVSTLELGDSALYLCASSLSVAGEQYFGPGTRLTVT.

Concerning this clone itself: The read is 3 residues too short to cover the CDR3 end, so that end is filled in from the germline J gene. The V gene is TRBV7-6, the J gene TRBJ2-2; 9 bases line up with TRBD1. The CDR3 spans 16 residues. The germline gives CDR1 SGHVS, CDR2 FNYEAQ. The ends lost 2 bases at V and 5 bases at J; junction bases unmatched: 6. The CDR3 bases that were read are TGTGCCAGCAGCTTACTTCGACAGGGGGGAACCGGGGAG. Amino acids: CASSLLRQGGTGE. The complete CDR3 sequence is CASSLLRQGGTGELFF.

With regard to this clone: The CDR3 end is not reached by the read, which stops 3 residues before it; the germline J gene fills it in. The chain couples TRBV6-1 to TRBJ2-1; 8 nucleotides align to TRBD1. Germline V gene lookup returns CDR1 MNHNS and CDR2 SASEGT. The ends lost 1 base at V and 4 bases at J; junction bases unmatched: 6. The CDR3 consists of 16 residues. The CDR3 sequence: CASSEGSRTGYNEQFF. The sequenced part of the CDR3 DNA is TGTGCCAGCAGTGAAGGGTCCCGGACAGGGTACAATGAG.

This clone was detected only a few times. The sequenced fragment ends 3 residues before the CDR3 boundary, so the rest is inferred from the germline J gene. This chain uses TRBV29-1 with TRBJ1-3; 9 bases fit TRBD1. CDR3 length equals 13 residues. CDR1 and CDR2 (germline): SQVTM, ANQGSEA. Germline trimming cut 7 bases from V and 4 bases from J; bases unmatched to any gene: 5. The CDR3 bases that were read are TGCAGCGGAGGGACAGGGAGCGGAAACACC. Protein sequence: CSGGTGSGNT. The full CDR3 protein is CSGGTGSGNTIYF.

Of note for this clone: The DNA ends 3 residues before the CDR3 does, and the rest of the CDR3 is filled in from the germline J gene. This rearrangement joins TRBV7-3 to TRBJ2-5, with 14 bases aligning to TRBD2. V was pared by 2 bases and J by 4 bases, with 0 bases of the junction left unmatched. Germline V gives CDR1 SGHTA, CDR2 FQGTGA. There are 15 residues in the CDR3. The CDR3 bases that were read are TGTGCCAGCAGCTTAGGACTAGCGGGAGGAGAGACC. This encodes CASSLGLAGGET. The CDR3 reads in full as CASSLGLAGGETQYF.

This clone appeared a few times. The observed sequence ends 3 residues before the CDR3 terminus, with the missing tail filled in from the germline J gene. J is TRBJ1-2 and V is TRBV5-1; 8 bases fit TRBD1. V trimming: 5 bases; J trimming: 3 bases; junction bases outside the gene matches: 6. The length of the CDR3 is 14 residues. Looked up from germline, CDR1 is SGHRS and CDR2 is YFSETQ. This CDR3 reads CASRPGGADYGYTF. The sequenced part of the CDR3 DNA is TGCGCCAGCAGGCCAGGGGGCGCAGACTATGGC.

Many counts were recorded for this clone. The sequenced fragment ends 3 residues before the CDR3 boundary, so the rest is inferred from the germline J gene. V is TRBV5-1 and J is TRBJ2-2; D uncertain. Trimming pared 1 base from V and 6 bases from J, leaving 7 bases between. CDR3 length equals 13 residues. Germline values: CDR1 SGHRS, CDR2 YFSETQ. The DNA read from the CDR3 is TGCGCCAGCAGCTTGAAGGCCTCCGGGGAG. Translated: CASSLKASGE. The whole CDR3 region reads CASSLKASGELFF.

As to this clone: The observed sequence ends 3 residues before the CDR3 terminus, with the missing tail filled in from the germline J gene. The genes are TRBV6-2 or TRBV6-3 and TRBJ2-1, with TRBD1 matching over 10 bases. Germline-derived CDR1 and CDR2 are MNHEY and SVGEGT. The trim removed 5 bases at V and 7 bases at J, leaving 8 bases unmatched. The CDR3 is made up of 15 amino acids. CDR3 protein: CASSNPGTGANEQFF. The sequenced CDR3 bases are TGTGCCAGCAGTAACCCCGGGACAGGGGCGAATGAG.

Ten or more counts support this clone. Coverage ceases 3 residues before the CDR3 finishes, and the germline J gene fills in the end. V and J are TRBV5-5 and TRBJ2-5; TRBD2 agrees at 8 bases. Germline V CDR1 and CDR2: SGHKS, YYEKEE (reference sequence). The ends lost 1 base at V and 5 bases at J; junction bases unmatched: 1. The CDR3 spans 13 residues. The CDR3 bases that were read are TGTGCCAGCAGCTTGCCTAGCGGGGAGACC. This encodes CASSLPSGET. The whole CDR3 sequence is CASSLPSGETQYF.

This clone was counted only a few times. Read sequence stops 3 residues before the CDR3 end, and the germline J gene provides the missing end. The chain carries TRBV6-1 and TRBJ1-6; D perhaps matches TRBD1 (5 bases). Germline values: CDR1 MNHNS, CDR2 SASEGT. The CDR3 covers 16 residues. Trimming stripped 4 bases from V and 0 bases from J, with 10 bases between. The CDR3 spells CASSGGLSSYNSPLHF. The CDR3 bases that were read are TGTGCCAGCAGTGGGGGCCTCAGCTCCTATAATTCACCC.